The entry below gives a single TCR beta chain sequence along with its context. The data were taken from a study of blood T cell repertoires in COVID-19. In the study overall: Researchers got acute and convalescent COVID-19 samples from the United States, Italy and Spain. T cells, B-cell-depleted T cells, or PBMCs provided the cDNA or gDNA that served as material.

V was pared by 7 bases and J by 0 bases, with 15 bases between. Germline CDR1 and CDR2: SEHNR and FQNEAQ (reference sequence). The CDR3 has 15 amino acids. Original processing methods: Amplified reference gene primers provided the basis for estimating nucleated cell counts. Sequencing was performed with immunoSEQ multiplex PCR; in TCRdb, only in-frame clones are kept and a portion is missing. That table supplies the V and J calls and clone size; D and trimming were determined from the DNA. The repertoire includes around 120,000 clones, about 80% of them detected once, and about 9.5% sits in the top ten.

Specimen: peripheral blood. The rearrangement links TRBV7-9 to TRBJ1-1; no reliable D call. The origin of this receptor is a middle-aged man with active or convalescent COVID-19. The CDR3 loop is CASTSTVVVNTEAFF. In DNA form, the CDR3 reads TGTGCCAGCACGTCCACAGTGGTCGTGAACACTGAAGCTTTCTTT.